The 23 T cell receptor beta chains below come from one sample, sequenced in a study of blood T cell repertoires in COVID-19. Using immunoSEQ multiplex PCR, the repertoire was profiled, and TCRdb retains in-frame clones only, with some absent. The repertoire includes about 280,000 clones, 82% of them detected once, and more than 4% sits in the top ten. The specimen was PBMCs or T cells enriched from blood (not recorded which). The source is a man aged 35 to 55 who had been exposed to COVID-19.

The chain couples TRBV24-1 to TRBJ1-1; 7 nucleotides match TRBD1. The length of the CDR3 is 15 residues. Germline assignment: CDR1 KGHDR and CDR2 SFDVKD. V gave up 4 bases and J gave up 1 base; unmatched junction bases: 5. The CDR3 reads CATSDRRQGNTEAFF. In DNA, the CDR3 is TGTGCCACCAGTGACCGGCGACAGGGGAACACTGAAGCTTTCTTT.

J is TRBJ2-2 and V is TRBV19; TRBD2 is a possible D gene (5 bases). Germline CDR1 LNHDA, CDR2 SQIVND (reference sequence). The CDR3 totals 16 residues. The V gene lost 3 bases and the J gene lost 4 bases, with 15 bases spanning the gap. CDR3 sequence: CASSMRRWGATGELFF. CDR3 nucleotides: TGTGCCAGTAGTATGAGGAGGTGGGGTGCCACCGGGGAGCTGTTTTTT. Supplemented by reference TRBV19 and TRBJ2-2, the full variable domain reads DGGITQSPKYLFRKEGQNVTLSCEQNLNHDAMYWYRQDPGQGLRLIYYSQIVNDFQKGDIAEGYSVSREKKESFPLTVTSAQKNPTAFYLCASSMRRWGATGELFFGEGSRLTVL.

The V call is TRBV11-2, the J call TRBJ1-1, with 7 bases that match TRBD1. Germline V gene data show CDR1 as SGHAT and CDR2 as FQNNGV. The CDR3 spans 16 residues. Trimming removed 2 bases from V and 3 bases from J; junction bases left unmatched: 9. This CDR3 is CASSLYHRGDDTEAFF. The CDR3 DNA follows: TGTGCCAGCAGCTTATACCACAGGGGTGATGACACTGAAGCTTTCTTT.

J is TRBJ2-2 and V is TRBV5-1; 11 nucleotides align to TRBD1. The CDR3 loop spans 15 amino acids. The germline V gene has CDR1 SGHRS and CDR2 YFSETQ. Trimming removed 4 bases from V and 6 bases from J; junction bases left unmatched: 5. CDR3 coding DNA: TGCGCCAGCAGCCGCGGACAGGGGGCATCCGGGGAGCTGTTTTTT. Translation gives CASSRGQGASGELFF. Looking up the rest from reference TRBV5-1 and TRBJ2-2 gives the full variable domain: KAGVTQTPRYLIKTRGQQVTLSCSPISGHRSVSWYQQTPGQGLQFLFEYFSETQRNKGNFPGRFSGRQFSNSRSEMNVSTLELGDSALYLCASSRGQGASGELFFGEGSRLTVL.

Only a few counts were recorded for this clone. The chain joins TRBV11-3 to TRBJ2-2; the D gene is possibly TRBD1 (6 bases). The CDR3 has 14 amino acids. In germline, CDR1 is SGHNT, CDR2 YENEEA. V shed 5 bases and J shed 6 bases, with 13 bases lying between them. CDR3 nucleotide sequence: TGTGCCAGCAGCGTAAACAGGGTTGCCGGGGAGCTGTTTTTT. This gives the protein CASSVNRVAGELFF.

This clone was picked up a small number of times. The V call is TRBV7-9, the J call TRBJ2-7; no clear D. Trimming took 3 bases from V and 2 from J, leaving 8 bases between them. Germline CDR1 SEHNR, CDR2 FQNEAQ (reference sequence). This CDR3 comprises 13 residues. CDR3 DNA: TGTGCCAGCAGCTTTGGCGGCCCCTACGAGCAGTACTTC. It is translated as CASSFGGPYEQYF.

This chain joins TRBV19 and TRBJ1-5; D not certain. V was cut by 5 bases and J by 2 bases, with 16 bases left in between. The CDR3 is made up of 16 amino acids. Germline assignment: CDR1 LNHDA and CDR2 SQIVND (reference sequence). For the CDR3, the DNA is TGTGCCAGTAGTGGAGGTACGTTGGTCGGCAATCAGCCCCAGCATTTT. Its protein is CASSGGTLVGNQPQHF.

The rearrangement uses TRBV24-1 and TRBJ1-2; the D gene is possibly TRBD1 (6 bases). This CDR3 has 14 amino acids. Germline loops: CDR1 KGHDR, CDR2 SFDVKD. V was cut by 2 bases and J by 2 bases, with 8 bases left in between. The CDR3, as DNA: TGTGCCACCAGTGATTCACAGGGAAACTATGGCTACACCTTC. This sequence encodes CATSDSQGNYGYTF.

This chain joins TRBV7-2 and TRBJ1-2, with 7 nucleotides matching TRBD1. The CDR3 covers 16 residues. Germline V lookup: CDR1 SGHTA, CDR2 FQGNSA. V gave up 2 bases and J gave up 3 bases; unmatched junction bases: 9. CDR3: CASSLSRRGYDYGYTF. Written as DNA, the CDR3 is TGTGCCAGCAGCTTATCCCGCAGGGGGTACGACTATGGCTACACCTTC.

The chain employs TRBV2 and TRBJ2-1, with 12 bases fitting TRBD2. V dropped 6 bases and J dropped 7; count of bases not matched to a gene: 7. CDR3 length: 15 amino acids. CDR1 and CDR2 (germline): SNHLY, FYNNEI. In DNA form, the CDR3 reads TGTGCCAGCAGGCCCTCCGGGACTAGCGGGAATGAGCAGTTCTTC. Translated: CASRPSGTSGNEQFF.

V and J are TRBV10-1 and TRBJ2-1; TRBD2 is a possible D gene (5 bases). Germline lookup yields CDR1 WNHNN and CDR2 SYGVQD (reference sequence). The CDR3 loop spans 14 amino acids. V was trimmed by 3 bases and J by 6 bases, leaving 12 bases between them. The DNA for the CDR3 is TGCGCCAGCAGTGATCCGGGGAGACCCAATGAGCAGTTCTTC. This encodes CASSDPGRPNEQFF.

This clone showed up just a few times. The chain joins TRBV19 to TRBJ1-1, with D tentatively TRBD1 (6 bases). Germline-derived CDR1 and CDR2 are LNHDA and SQIVND (reference sequence). V dropped 5 bases and J dropped 4 bases, with 17 bases sitting between them. This CDR3 contains 15 residues. CDR3 region: CASSDRGASGTEAFF. CDR3 in DNA: TGTGCCAGTAGTGATCGGGGGGCGAGCGGCACTGAAGCTTTCTTT.

In this sample, this clone turned up a few times. This chain uses TRBV6-5 with TRBJ1-6, with D unresolved. Looked up from germline, CDR1 is MNHEY and CDR2 is SVGAGI. The CDR3 sequence is 14 residues long. V dropped 10 bases and J dropped 12 bases, with 22 bases sitting between them. The CDR3 nucleotides are TGTGCCACATTTAGACGCGGCGGTGATGGACCCCTCCACTTT. It encodes CATFRRGGDGPLHF.

The chain is built from TRBV7-9 and TRBJ1-1; no reliable D call. With 3 bases removed from V and 4 bases from J, the gap between germline ends came to 12 bases. The germline CDR1 and CDR2 sequences are SEHNR and FQNEAQ (reference sequence). The CDR3 is 14 amino acids. The CDR3: CASSFDNQITEAFF. DNA of the CDR3: TGTGCCAGCAGCTTTGACAATCAAATCACTGAAGCTTTCTTT.

J is TRBJ2-2 and V is TRBV7-9, with 7 bases matching TRBD1. V dropped 5 bases and J dropped 5; count of bases not matched to a gene: 14. The V gene's germline CDR1 is SEHNR and CDR2 FQNEAQ (reference sequence). CDR3 length: 17 residues. CDR3 DNA: TGTGCCAGCAGCGACACAGACAGGGTAGCTCGAACCGGGGAGCTGTTTTTT. Its translation: CASSDTDRVARTGELFF.

The chain joins TRBV12-3 or TRBV12-4 to TRBJ2-7, with D possibly TRBD2 on 5 matching bases. The CDR3 is made up of 13 amino acids. Trimming shortened V by 6 bases and J by 3 bases, and 12 bases separated the two germline ends. The CDR3: CASRPSGNYEQYF. DNA for the CDR3: TGTGCCAGCAGGCCATCCGGGAACTACGAGCAGTACTTC.

This clone came up once. V gene TRBV7-2 combines with J gene TRBJ2-1; D not certain. The CDR3 loop spans 14 amino acids. The germline CDR1 and CDR2 sequences are SGHTA and FQGNSA. Deletions cut 0 bases from V and 6 bases from J, with 9 bases between. The CDR3, as DNA: TGTGCCAGCAGCTTAGCGCTACCCTCCAATGAGCAGTTCTTC. This encodes CASSLALPSNEQFF.

Comment on this clone: The sample holds other DNA sequences that translate to the same CDR3. The chain joins TRBV18 to TRBJ1-6; 7 bases are shared with TRBD1. The J segment lost 4 bases and the V segment lost 6 bases, leaving 3 bases of the junction unmatched. In germline, CDR1 is KGHSH, CDR2 LQKENI. The CDR3 runs to 14 residues. The DNA for the CDR3 is TGTGCCAGCTCGCCGGGACAGTATAATTCACCCCTCCACTTT. Translated, it gives CASSPGQYNSPLHF.

In the case of this clone: The junction and the germline gene differ at one end; a read error may be behind it. The V call is TRBV5-1, the J call TRBJ2-2; D is possibly TRBD2 (5 bases). The CDR3 has 15 residues. Germline V gives CDR1 SGHRS, CDR2 YFSETQ. CDR3 residues: CASSLVTTNTGELFF. DNA of the CDR3: TGCGCCAGCAGTTTGGTGACTACTAACACCGGGGAGCTGTTTTTT.

The J gene is TRBJ1-4, the V gene TRBV9; TRBD1 matches 8 bases. Germline V gene data show CDR1 as SGDLS and CDR2 as YYNGEE. The CDR3 sequence is 16 residues long. J gave up 6 bases and V 3 bases, and 10 bases lay outside the gene matches. CDR3 loop: CASSAGDQGAYEKLFF. The CDR3 coding sequence is TGTGCCAGCAGCGCGGGGGACCAGGGGGCGTATGAAAAACTGTTTTTT.

This rearrangement joins TRBV9 to TRBJ2-2; perhaps TRBD1 as D (5 bases). Trimming removed 2 bases from V and 1 base from J, with 9 bases in between. Germline values: CDR1 SGDLS, CDR2 YYNGEE. The CDR3 extends over 15 amino acids. CDR3 sequence (DNA): TGTGCCAGCAGCGTTTTTCAGGGGAACACCGGGGAGCTGTTTTTT. It translates to CASSVFQGNTGELFF.

The V call is TRBV7-3, the J call TRBJ2-3; D perhaps matches TRBD2 (7 bases). Per the germline V gene, CDR1 is SGHTA and CDR2 is FQGTGA. With 7 bases removed from V and 4 bases from J, the gap between germline ends came to 18 bases. This CDR3 spans 15 amino acids. CDR3 sequence (DNA): TGTGCCAGCACCCGGGGGGCCGTTGCGGCAGATACGCAGTATTTT. This codes for CASTRGAVAADTQYF.

V gene TRBV15 combines with J gene TRBJ2-1, with a weak D call TRBD1 (6 bases). Germline loops: CDR1 LNHNV, CDR2 YYDKDF (reference sequence). V lost 7 bases, J lost 8 bases, and 18 bases lay in between. This CDR3 has 14 amino acids. Written as DNA, the CDR3 is TGTGCCACCACCGGACAGCGTTCTTGGGATGAGCAGTTCTTC. Translation: CATTGQRSWDEQFF.